This note documents a single T cell receptor (beta chain) sequence. The data were obtained in a study of blood T cell repertoires in COVID-19. As for the study in general: Samples of COVID-19 (acute and convalescent) were obtained from the United States, Italy and Spain.

Here immunoSEQ multiplex PCR was the method, and the copy in TCRdb shows in-frame clones only, minus some. The sample includes 200,000 to 300,000 clones, approximately 83% seen only once; the top ten take about 2.9%. V shed 0 bases, J shed 4 bases, and the junction held 5 bases outside the gene matches. The CDR3 loop spans 16 amino acids. CDR1 SGHNT and CDR2 YYREEE come from the germline V gene (reference sequence). The receptor's source is a woman aged 25 to 39 who had recovered from COVID-19. The sequencing input was peripheral blood. This chain uses TRBV5-4 with TRBJ2-1; 9 nucleotides agree with TRBD2. The CDR3 is CASSLGRGGDYNEQFF. The CDR3 DNA reads as TGTGCCAGCAGCTTGGGTCGCGGGGGGGATTACAATGAGCAGTTCTTC.